Listed here is a single T cell receptor (beta chain). No antigen is known for it. These data come from a study of T cells expressing NK-cell markers. Each CDR3 protein gets one entry in TCRdb, which reprocessed the 5' RACE reads and gives no DNA. Recorded here are around 470,000 distinct CDR3 sequences; the top ten clones represent 1.4% to 1.5%. Germline lookup yields CDR1 DFQATT and CDR2 SNEGSKA (reference sequence). The CDR3 consists of 14 residues. Study results and limitations: Topping the CD3+CD56-NKG2C+ fraction as well were these clonotypes, in several donors. Dominant NKG2C+ clonotype frequencies of roughly 1.0-7.0% of CD8+ T cells were measured in more than 5 donors.

The source material was blood T cells: a sorted CD56 or NKG2C T cell subset, CD4+ or CD8+ T cells, or bulk PBMC T cells (not recorded which). The chain carries TRBV20-1 and TRBJ2-1; TCRdb calls TRBD1, which cannot be checked without DNA. This sequence originates from a woman in her fifties or sixties in good health. This CDR3 is CSARTGTGRDEQFF.